This T cell receptor beta chain was profiled in a study of cytotoxic CD8 clonotypes in ibrutinib-treated CLL. Study context: Across the patients, roughly 10 were relapsed/refractory, roughly 14 treatment-naive and about 17 IGHV unmutated. Study findings and constraints: An increase in clonality occurred at ibrutinib response, followed by a return toward baseline at progression.

Generated by immunoSEQ multiplex PCR, the TCRdb table keeps only in-frame clones and is missing some. The table records hundreds of thousands of clones, roughly 70% of them present only once. Trimming took 6 bases from V and 4 from J, leaving 21 bases between them. Germline lookup yields CDR1 MDHEN and CDR2 SYDVKM. CDR3 length: 16 amino acids. A note on this clone: Its matching antigen is unknown.

This sample comprised PBMCs, obtained after 24 months of ibrutinib treatment. This TCR derives from a human donor with chronic lymphocytic leukemia. The chain links TRBV28 to TRBJ1-1; D unclear. The CDR3 protein is CASSTIPGPTATEAFF. The DNA of the CDR3 is TGTGCCAGCAGCACGATCCCCGGACCCACCGCCACTGAAGCTTTCTTT.